This record covers a single T cell receptor beta chain. The data originate from a study of shared clonotypes between healthy human individuals. The length of the CDR3 is 13 residues. Germline V gene sequence: CDR1 GTSNPN, CDR2 SVGIG (reference sequence). J lost 10 bases, V lost 0 bases, and 6 bases had no gene match. TCRdb's copy holds only in-frame clones and misses some; the assay was immunoSEQ multiplex PCR. The repertoire holds some 2.3 million clones, with approximately 95% as singletons. The sequence was obtained from a young man in good health. Some clones in this sample may be carry-over from other donors' samples. The specimen was naive CD4+ T cells from PBMCs. Regarding subset: CD45RA+ positively selected. V usage is TRBV30 and J usage is TRBJ1-1; 9 nucleotides match TRBD1. This chain's CDR3 is CAWSVRQGVGAFF. CDR3 sequence (DNA): TGTGCCTGGAGTGTACGACAGGGGGTTGGAGCTTTCTTT.